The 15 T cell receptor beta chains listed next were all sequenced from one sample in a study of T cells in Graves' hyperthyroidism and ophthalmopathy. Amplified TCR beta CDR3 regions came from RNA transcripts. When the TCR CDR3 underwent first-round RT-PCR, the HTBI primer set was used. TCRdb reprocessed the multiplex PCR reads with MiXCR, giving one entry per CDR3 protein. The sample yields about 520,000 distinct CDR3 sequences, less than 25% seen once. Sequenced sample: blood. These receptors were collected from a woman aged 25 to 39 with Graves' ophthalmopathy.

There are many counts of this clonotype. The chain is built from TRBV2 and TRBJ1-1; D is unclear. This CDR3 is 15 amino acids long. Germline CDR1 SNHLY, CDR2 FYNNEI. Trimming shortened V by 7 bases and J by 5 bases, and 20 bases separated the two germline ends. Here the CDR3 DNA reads TGTGCCAGCACCCAAATGGGCAGCGGCTTTACTGAAGCTTTCTTT. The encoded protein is CASTQMGSGFTEAFF.

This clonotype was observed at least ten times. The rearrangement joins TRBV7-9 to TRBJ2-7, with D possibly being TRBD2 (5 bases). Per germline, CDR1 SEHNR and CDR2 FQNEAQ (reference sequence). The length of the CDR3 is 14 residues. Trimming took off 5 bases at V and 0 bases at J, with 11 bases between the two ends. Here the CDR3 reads CASSPPGISYEQYF. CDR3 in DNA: TGTGCCAGCAGCCCACCGGGGATCTCCTACGAGCAGTACTTC.

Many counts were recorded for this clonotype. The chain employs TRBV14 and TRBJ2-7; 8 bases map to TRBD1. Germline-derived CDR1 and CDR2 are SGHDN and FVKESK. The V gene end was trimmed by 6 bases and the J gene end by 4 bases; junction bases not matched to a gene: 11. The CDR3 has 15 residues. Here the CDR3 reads CASRESGTGVYEQYF. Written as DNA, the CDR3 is TGTGCCAGCAGGGAGTCCGGGACAGGAGTTTACGAGCAGTACTTC.

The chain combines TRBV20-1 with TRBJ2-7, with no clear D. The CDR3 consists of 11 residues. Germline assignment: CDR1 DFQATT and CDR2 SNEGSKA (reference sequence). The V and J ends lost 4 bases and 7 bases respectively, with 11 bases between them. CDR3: CSAISSGEQYF. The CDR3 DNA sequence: TGCAGTGCTATTTCGTCTGGAGAGCAGTACTTC.

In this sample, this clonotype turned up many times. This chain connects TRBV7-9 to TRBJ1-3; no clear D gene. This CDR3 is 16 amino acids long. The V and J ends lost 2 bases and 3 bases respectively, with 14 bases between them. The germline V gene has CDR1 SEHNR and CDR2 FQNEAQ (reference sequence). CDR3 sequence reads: CASSLWRWAGGNTIYF. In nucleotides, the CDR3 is TGTGCCAGCAGCTTATGGAGGTGGGCCGGTGGAAACACCATATATTTT.

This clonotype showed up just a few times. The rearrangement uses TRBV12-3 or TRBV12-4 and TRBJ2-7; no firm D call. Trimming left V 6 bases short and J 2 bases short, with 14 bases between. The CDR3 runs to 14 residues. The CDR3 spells CASSKSAVTYEQYF. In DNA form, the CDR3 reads TGTGCCAGCAGCAAATCGGCCGTAACCTACGAGCAGTACTTC.

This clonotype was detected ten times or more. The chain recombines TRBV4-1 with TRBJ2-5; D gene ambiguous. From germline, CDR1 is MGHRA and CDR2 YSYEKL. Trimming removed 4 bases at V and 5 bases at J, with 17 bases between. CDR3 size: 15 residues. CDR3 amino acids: CASSPVDVEAETQYF. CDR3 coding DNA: TGCGCCAGCAGCCCAGTGGACGTAGAGGCGGAGACCCAGTACTTC.

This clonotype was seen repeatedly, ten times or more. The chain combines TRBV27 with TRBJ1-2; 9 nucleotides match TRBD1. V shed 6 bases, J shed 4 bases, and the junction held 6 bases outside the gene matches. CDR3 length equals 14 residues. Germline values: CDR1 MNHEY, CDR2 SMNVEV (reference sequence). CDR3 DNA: TGTGCCAGCAGCGGGACAGGGCGGACCTATGGCTACACCTTC. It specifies CASSGTGRTYGYTF.

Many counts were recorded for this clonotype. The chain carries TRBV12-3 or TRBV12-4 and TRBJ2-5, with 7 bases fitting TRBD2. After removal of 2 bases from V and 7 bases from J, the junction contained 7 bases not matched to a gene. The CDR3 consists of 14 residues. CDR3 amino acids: CASSLKGGGGTQYF. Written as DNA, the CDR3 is TGTGCCAGCAGTTTAAAAGGCGGGGGTGGGACCCAGTACTTC.

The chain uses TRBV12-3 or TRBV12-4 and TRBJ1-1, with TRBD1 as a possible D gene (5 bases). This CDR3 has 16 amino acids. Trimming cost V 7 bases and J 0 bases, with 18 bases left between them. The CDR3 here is CASTTRMGGMNTEAFF. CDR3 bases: TGTGCCAGCACTACGAGGATGGGGGGAATGAACACTGAAGCTTTCTTT.

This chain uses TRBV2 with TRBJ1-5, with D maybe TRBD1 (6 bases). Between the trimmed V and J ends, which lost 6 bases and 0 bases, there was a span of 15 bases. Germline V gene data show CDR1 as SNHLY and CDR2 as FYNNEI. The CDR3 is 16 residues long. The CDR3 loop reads CASSGQGRTSNQPQHF. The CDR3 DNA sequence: TGTGCCAGCAGCGGTCAGGGGCGAACTAGCAATCAGCCCCAGCATTTT.

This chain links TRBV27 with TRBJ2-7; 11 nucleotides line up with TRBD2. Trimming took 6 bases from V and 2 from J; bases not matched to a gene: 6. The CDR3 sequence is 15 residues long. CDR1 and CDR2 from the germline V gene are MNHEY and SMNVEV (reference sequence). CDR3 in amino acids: CASRQTSGNPYEQYF. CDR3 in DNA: TGTGCCAGCAGACAGACTAGCGGGAACCCCTACGAGCAGTACTTC.

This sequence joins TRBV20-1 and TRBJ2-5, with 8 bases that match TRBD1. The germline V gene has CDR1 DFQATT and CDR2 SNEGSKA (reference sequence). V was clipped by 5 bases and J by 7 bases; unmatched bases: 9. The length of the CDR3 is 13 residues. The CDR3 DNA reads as TGCAGTGCTCTAAGGACAGGGAAGGGGACCCAGTACTTC. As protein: CSALRTGKGTQYF.

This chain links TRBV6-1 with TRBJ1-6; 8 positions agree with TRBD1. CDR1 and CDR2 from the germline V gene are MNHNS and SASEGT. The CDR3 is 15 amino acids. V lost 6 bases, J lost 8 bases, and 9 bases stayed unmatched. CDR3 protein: CASRLGQAAYSPLHF. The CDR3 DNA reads TGTGCCAGCAGACTGGGACAGGCGGCTTATTCACCCCTCCACTTT.

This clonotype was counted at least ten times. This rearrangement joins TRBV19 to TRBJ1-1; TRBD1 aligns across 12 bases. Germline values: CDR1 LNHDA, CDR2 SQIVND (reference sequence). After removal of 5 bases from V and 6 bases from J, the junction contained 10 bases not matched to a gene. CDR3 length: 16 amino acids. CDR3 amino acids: CASSATLGQGAAEAFF. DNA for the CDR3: TGTGCCAGTAGTGCTACCCTGGGACAGGGGGCGGCTGAAGCTTTCTTT.